The subject of this entry is one T cell receptor (beta chain). CDR3 length: 14 amino acids. The V and J ends lost 0 bases and 5 bases respectively, with 9 bases between them. Germline CDR1 and CDR2: SGHDT and YYEEEE. TEMRA cells were FACS-enriched and CD8+ and CD4+ T cells negatively isolated. Reverse transcription used 0.5 to 1 ug RNA and random hexamers. An immunoSEQ multiplex PCR amplified TCR beta CDR3 over 54 Vbeta and 13 Jbeta. TCRdb reanalysed the immunoSEQ multiplex PCR reads using MiXCR and keeps one entry per CDR3 protein. Among 73,000 or so distinct CDR3 sequences listed, just under 95% were seen once. The data stem from a study of CD8 T cells in Susac syndrome.

The chain links TRBV5-6 to TRBJ2-1; D is possibly TRBD1 or TRBD2 (5 bases each). This receptor was obtained from a human donor with multiple sclerosis. The sequenced sample was CD8+ T cells from PBMCs. CDR3 sequence (DNA): TGTGCCAGCAGCTTGGCCGGGGCAAACAATGAGCAGTTCTTC. It specifies CASSLAGANNEQFF.